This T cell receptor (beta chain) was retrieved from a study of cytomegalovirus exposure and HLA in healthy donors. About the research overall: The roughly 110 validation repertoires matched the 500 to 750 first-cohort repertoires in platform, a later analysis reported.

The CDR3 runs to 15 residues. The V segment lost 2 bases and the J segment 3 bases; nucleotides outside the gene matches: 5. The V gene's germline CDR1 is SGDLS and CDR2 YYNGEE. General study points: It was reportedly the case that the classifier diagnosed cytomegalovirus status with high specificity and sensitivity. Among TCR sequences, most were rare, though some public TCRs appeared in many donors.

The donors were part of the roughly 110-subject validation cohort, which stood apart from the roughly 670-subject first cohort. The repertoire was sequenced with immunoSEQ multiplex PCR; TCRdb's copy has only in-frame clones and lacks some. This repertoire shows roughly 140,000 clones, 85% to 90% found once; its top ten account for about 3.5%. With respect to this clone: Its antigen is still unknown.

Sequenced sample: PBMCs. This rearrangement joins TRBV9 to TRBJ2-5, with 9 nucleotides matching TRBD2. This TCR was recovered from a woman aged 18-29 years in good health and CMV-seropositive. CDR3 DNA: TGTGCCAGCAGCGTCTCGGCGGGAGGGGAAGAGACCCAGTACTTC. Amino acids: CASSVSAGGEETQYF.